The 30 T cell receptor beta chains below were found in one sample sequenced in a study of T cells in localized non-small cell lung cancer. Libraries were prepared by immunoSEQ multiplex PCR; TCRdb keeps only in-frame clonotypes and omits some of them. This repertoire shows over a thousand clones, 30% to 35% found once; its top ten account for 12%. Sequenced material: normal lung tissue next to the tumor, taken before any cancer treatment. All receptors come from a male donor at least 60 years old with stage I squamous cell lung carcinoma.

The CDR3 nucleotides read TGTGCCAGTAGCCCACAGCTAACATGGACCACCGGGGAGCTGTTTTTT. As protein: CASSPQLTWTTGELFF. The chain employs TRBV19 and TRBJ2-2; D not resolved. V lost 6 bases, J lost 4 bases, and 18 bases lay in between. The V gene's germline CDR1 is LNHDA and CDR2 SQIVND (reference sequence). CDR3 length: 16 amino acids.

The rearrangement uses TRBV18 and TRBJ1-5; D is unresolved. This CDR3 is 14 amino acids long. Looked up from germline, CDR1 is KGHSH and CDR2 is LQKENI. V shed 5 bases and J shed 3 bases, with 11 bases lying between them. The CDR3 sequence is CASSSVGNNQPQHF. The DNA for the CDR3 is TGTGCCAGCTCAAGCGTCGGAAACAATCAGCCCCAGCATTTT.

This clone is labeled as medium-sized. The chain has TRBV9 and TRBJ2-7, with TRBD1 matching 8 bases. The CDR3 is 16 residues long. V shed 5 bases, J shed 1 base, and the junction held 11 bases outside the gene matches. Germline CDR1 SGDLS, CDR2 YYNGEE. CDR3 loop: CASSVGLRGPSYEQYF. CDR3 nucleotides: TGTGCCAGCAGTGTGGGGCTCAGGGGGCCTTCCTACGAGCAGTACTTC.

This chain joins TRBV10-2 and TRBJ1-1; possibly TRBD1 for D (5 bases). Between the trimmed V and J ends, which lost 2 bases and 0 bases, there was a span of 7 bases. Germline V gives CDR1 WSHSY, CDR2 SAAADI. The CDR3 is made up of 14 amino acids. The CDR3 DNA reads TGCGCCAGCAGTGAGAGGGGTCTGAACACTGAAGCTTTCTTT. This codes for CASSERGLNTEAFF.

This clone was seen a single time. This rearrangement joins TRBV15 to TRBJ1-2, with 7 bases identical to TRBD1. This CDR3 is built from 15 residues. The J segment lost 2 bases and the V segment lost 4 bases, leaving 7 bases of the junction unmatched. CDR1 is LNHNV, CDR2 YYDKDF, per germline (reference sequence). The CDR3 DNA reads TGTGCCACCAGCAACTACAGGGGAGGAAACTATGGCTACACCTTC. Its protein product is CATSNYRGGNYGYTF.

The chain employs TRBV11-3 and TRBJ1-6; D might be TRBD1 (6 bases). Germline CDR1 is SGHNT and CDR2 is YENEEA. This CDR3 spans 16 amino acids. Trimming removed 3 bases at V and 6 bases at J, with 15 bases between. In DNA form, the CDR3 reads TGTGCCAGCAGCTTTGGTTCAGGGGTCGGTAATTCACCCCTCCACTTT. Protein sequence: CASSFGSGVGNSPLHF.

The CDR3 reads CAWSGISGGTQYF. The CDR3 region has the DNA TGTGCCTGGAGTGGTATTTCGGGCGGGACCCAGTACTTC. The rearrangement joins TRBV30 to TRBJ2-5; D gene uncertain. Germline CDR1 GTSNPN, CDR2 SVGIG (reference sequence). The length of the CDR3 is 13 residues. The V gene lost 1 base and the J gene lost 7 bases, with 13 bases spanning the gap.

The chain couples TRBV6-8 to TRBJ2-6; the D is unclear. Trimming took off 5 bases at V and 0 bases at J, with 8 bases between the two ends. CDR3 length: 15 amino acids. CDR1 is MNHGY and CDR2 is SAAAGT in the germline V gene. CDR3 bases: TGTGCCAGCAGTCCCCGTGGCTCTGGGGCCAACGTCCTGACTTTC. Translated, it gives CASSPRGSGANVLTF.

This clone appeared a few times. The V gene is TRBV10-2, the J gene TRBJ2-7; TRBD1 is a possible D gene (5 bases). This CDR3 has 17 amino acids. The germline V gene has CDR1 WSHSY and CDR2 SAAADI. Trimming left V 8 bases short and J 2 bases short, with 25 bases between. The CDR3 sequence: CASSSDIRVVYPYEQYF. The CDR3 DNA sequence: TGCGCCAGCTCTTCAGACATCAGGGTGGTTTACCCCTACGAGCAGTACTTC.

In this sample, this clone is large. This chain joins TRBV6-8 and TRBJ2-5, with D unresolved. CDR1 MNHGY and CDR2 SAAAGT come from the germline V gene. Trimming cost V 0 bases and J 5 bases, with 13 bases left between them. The CDR3 is 15 residues long. The CDR3 region has the DNA TGTGCCAGCAGTTACTCGATGAATATTCAGGAGACCCAGTACTTC. This encodes CASSYSMNIQETQYF.

The chain recombines TRBV19 with TRBJ1-1; no definite D call. Trimming removed 6 bases at V and 3 bases at J, with 20 bases between. Per the germline V gene, CDR1 is LNHDA and CDR2 is SQIVND (reference sequence). The CDR3 is 16 amino acids. DNA of the CDR3: TGTGCCAGTAGAGGACGAAGGTGGGTAGAGGACACTGAAGCTTTCTTT. It specifies CASRGRRWVEDTEAFF.

The CDR3 spells CASTYGGGAQHF. In nucleotides, the CDR3 is TGTGCCAGCACCTATGGGGGTGGCGCCCAGCATTTT. The chain combines TRBV28 with TRBJ1-5; possibly TRBD1 for D (5 bases). The germline V gene has CDR1 MDHEN and CDR2 SYDVKM. This CDR3 contains 12 residues. V lost 7 bases and J lost 11, with 15 bases in between.

By frequency in the sample, this clone is large (0.1 to 1%). The chain recombines TRBV6-8 with TRBJ2-7, with D possibly being TRBD1 (6 bases). CDR1 and CDR2 from the germline V gene are MNHGY and SAAAGT. This CDR3 is built from 14 residues. Trimming removed 5 bases at V and 3 bases at J, with 14 bases between. The CDR3 here is CASSEAGAIYEQYF. In DNA form, the CDR3 reads TGTGCCAGCAGTGAGGCAGGGGCTATCTACGAGCAGTACTTC.

The chain joins TRBV29-1 to TRBJ1-1; D not resolved. Germline V lookup: CDR1 SQVTM, CDR2 ANQGSEA. This CDR3 contains 12 residues. V lost 7 bases and J lost 2, with 11 bases in between. The CDR3 spells CSALPSNTEAFF. CDR3 DNA: TGCAGCGCCCTGCCGAGCAACACTGAAGCTTTCTTT. The full variable domain, in which reference TRBV29-1 and TRBJ1-1 provide the parts outside the CDR3, is SAVISQKPSRDICQRGTSLTIQCQVDSQVTMMFWYRQQPGQSLTLIATANQGSEATYESGFVIDKFPISRPNLTFSTLTVSNMSPEDSSIYLCSALPSNTEAFFGQGTRLTVV.

The DNA of the CDR3 is TGTGCCAGTAGCCCTTACAGGGAGGGGGCTGGGCAGCCCCAGCATTTT. Encoded protein: CASSPYREGAGQPQHF. The rearrangement links TRBV19 to TRBJ1-5; 7 nucleotides match TRBD1. The CDR3 extends over 16 amino acids. Germline CDR1 and CDR2: LNHDA and SQIVND (reference sequence). Germline trimming cut 6 bases from V and 7 bases from J; bases unmatched to any gene: 15. The whole variable domain, filled in from reference TRBV19 and TRBJ1-5, reads DGGITQSPKYLFRKEGQNVTLSCEQNLNHDAMYWYRQDPGQGLRLIYYSQIVNDFQKGDIAEGYSVSREKKESFPLTVTSAQKNPTAFYLCASSPYREGAGQPQHFGDGTRLSIL.

The chain combines TRBV11-3 with TRBJ2-7, with 9 bases identical to TRBD1. The CDR3 covers 14 residues. From germline, CDR1 is SGHNT and CDR2 YENEEA. The junction had 0 bases not matched to a gene; V was cut back by 1 base and J by 2 bases. This CDR3 is CASSLGQGAYEQYF. Written as DNA, the CDR3 is TGTGCCAGCAGCTTAGGACAGGGGGCCTACGAGCAGTACTTC.

This chain connects TRBV9 to TRBJ2-5; 10 nucleotides align to TRBD2. In germline, CDR1 is SGDLS, CDR2 YYNGEE. After removal of 0 bases from V and 5 bases from J, the junction contained 7 bases not matched to a gene. The CDR3 has 16 amino acids. In DNA form, the CDR3 reads TGTGCCAGCAGCGTAGCAGCGGGGGGGCGACATGAGACCCAGTACTTC. This translates into CASSVAAGGRHETQYF.

This clone has more than one count but fewer than ten. The gene calls are TRBV15 and TRBJ1-1, with TRBD1 matching 10 bases. CDR1 and CDR2 (germline): LNHNV, YYDKDF (reference sequence). CDR3 length equals 14 residues. After removal of 5 bases from V and 6 bases from J, the junction contained 6 bases not matched to a gene. The DNA for the CDR3 is TGTGCCACCAGCCAGGACAGGGGGATATCTGAAGCTTTCTTT. This translates into CATSQDRGISEAFF.

This clone appeared a few times. The chain links TRBV28 to TRBJ2-5; 12 nucleotides match TRBD2. This CDR3 contains 17 residues. J lost 5 bases, V lost 5 bases, and 12 bases had no gene match. In germline, CDR1 is MDHEN, CDR2 SYDVKM. In DNA, the CDR3 is TGTGCCAGCAGTCAATGGGTTCTAGCGGGGGGGGCGGAGACCCAGTACTTC. It yields the protein CASSQWVLAGGAETQYF.

This clone was seen a few times. The chain is built from TRBV10-3 and TRBJ1-3, with 8 bases that match TRBD1. CDR3 size: 16 residues. The V and J ends lost 0 bases and 3 bases, in that order; junction bases with no gene match: 4. The germline V gene encodes CDR1 ENHRY and CDR2 SYGVKD. CDR3 region: CAISESTGERGNTIYF. The DNA of the CDR3 is TGTGCCATCAGTGAGTCGACAGGGGAGCGTGGAAACACCATATATTTT.

This clone was counted a single time. The chain recombines TRBV12-5 with TRBJ1-1; tentative D call: TRBD1 (6 bases). V lost 1 base and J lost 3, with 6 bases in between. The length of the CDR3 is 13 residues. Germline CDR1 and CDR2: LGHNT and FRNRAP. CDR3: CASGLDRDTEAFF. CDR3 DNA sequence: TGTGCTAGTGGTTTGGACAGGGACACTGAAGCTTTCTTT.

V and J are TRBV6-8 and TRBJ1-1; D remains ambiguous. V was clipped by 4 bases and J by 1 base, with 7 bases between them. The CDR3 has 13 residues. CDR1 and CDR2 (germline): MNHGY, SAAAGT. The CDR3 sequence: CASSLIPNTEAFF. DNA of the CDR3: TGTGCCAGCAGTTTGATACCGAACACTGAAGCTTTCTTT.

Here the CDR3 DNA reads TGTGCCTGGAGTGAACTCTATGGCTACACCTTC. Protein sequence: CAWSELYGYTF. The V and J genes are TRBV30 and TRBJ1-2; D uncertain. This CDR3 spans 11 amino acids. Germline-derived CDR1 and CDR2 are GTSNPN and SVGIG (reference sequence). Deletions cut 1 base from V and 4 bases from J, with 4 bases between.

The chain uses TRBV12-5 and TRBJ2-7; 8 positions match TRBD1. The CDR3 has 14 amino acids. The J segment lost 2 bases and the V segment lost 0 bases, leaving 0 bases of the junction unmatched. CDR1 LGHNT and CDR2 FRNRAP come from the germline V gene. This CDR3 is CASGLVQGAYEQYF. In DNA, the CDR3 is TGTGCTAGTGGTTTGGTACAGGGGGCCTACGAGCAGTACTTC.

This clone is classed as medium-sized. At one end, the junction sequence differs from germline, possibly due to a read error. The rearrangement joins TRBV6-8 to TRBJ2-5; 11 bases fit TRBD2. The length of the CDR3 is 15 residues. Germline V gene data show CDR1 as MNHGY and CDR2 as SAAAGT. CDR3 amino acids: CASSDSSGGQETQYF. CDR3 DNA: TGTGCCAGCAGTGACTCTAGCGGGGGGCAAGAGACCCAGTACTTC.

This chain uses TRBV19 with TRBJ1-6, with D uncertain. Trimming took 2 bases from V and 7 from J, leaving 15 bases between them. The CDR3 totals 16 residues. From germline, CDR1 is LNHDA and CDR2 SQIVND (reference sequence). The CDR3: CASSISEDSPNSPLHF. The CDR3 bases are TGTGCCAGTAGTATAAGTGAGGACTCCCCAAATTCACCCCTCCACTTT.

V usage is TRBV9 and J usage is TRBJ2-2; D may be TRBD1 (6 bases). This CDR3 is 15 amino acids long. Germline V gene sequence: CDR1 SGDLS, CDR2 YYNGEE. The ends were cut back, 5 bases at V and 2 bases at J, with 13 bases in the middle. The CDR3 nucleotides read TGTGCCAGCAGGCAGGGGAAAACCAACACCGGGGAGCTGTTTTTT. Residues: CASRQGKTNTGELFF.

This clone showed up just a few times. This CDR3 is CAWRKVGWGETEAFF. CDR3 in DNA: TGTGCCTGGAGGAAGGTAGGGTGGGGGGAAACTGAAGCTTTCTTT. This chain joins TRBV30 and TRBJ1-1; D may be TRBD1 (5 bases). Germline lookup yields CDR1 GTSNPN and CDR2 SVGIG (reference sequence). Trimming took off 3 bases at V and 5 bases at J, with 19 bases between the two ends. The CDR3 contains 15 residues.

This clone is medium-sized by share. This rearrangement joins TRBV6-8 to TRBJ1-1, with D possibly being TRBD1 (5 bases). V was pared by 5 bases and J by 0 bases, with 10 bases between. The length of the CDR3 is 14 residues. The germline V gene has CDR1 MNHGY and CDR2 SAAAGT. The CDR3 sequence is CASSPGGVNTEAFF. The CDR3 DNA reads TGTGCCAGCAGTCCTGGGGGGGTGAACACTGAAGCTTTCTTT.

In nucleotides, the CDR3 is TGTGCCACCGCCAAAAGGACAGGGGCTGATCGTGGCTATGGCTACACCTTC. Protein: CATAKRTGADRGYGYTF. The V gene is TRBV19, the J gene TRBJ1-2, with TRBD1 matching 9 bases. The CDR3 length is 17 residues. V shed 10 bases and J 4 bases; nucleotides not matched to a gene: 19. The germline CDR1 and CDR2 sequences are LNHDA and SQIVND (reference sequence).